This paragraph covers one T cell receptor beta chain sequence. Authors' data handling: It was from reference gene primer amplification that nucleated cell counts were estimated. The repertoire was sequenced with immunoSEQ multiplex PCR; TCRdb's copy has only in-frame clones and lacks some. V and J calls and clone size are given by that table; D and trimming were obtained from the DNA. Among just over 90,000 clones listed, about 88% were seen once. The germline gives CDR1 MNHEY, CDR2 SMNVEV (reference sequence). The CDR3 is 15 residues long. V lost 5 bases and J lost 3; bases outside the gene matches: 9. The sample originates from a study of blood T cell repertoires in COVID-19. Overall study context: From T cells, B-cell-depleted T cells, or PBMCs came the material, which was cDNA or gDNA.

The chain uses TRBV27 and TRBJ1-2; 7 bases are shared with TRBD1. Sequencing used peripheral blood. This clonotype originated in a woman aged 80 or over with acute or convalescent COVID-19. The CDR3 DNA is TGTGCCAGCAGTCGCCGATCGGGACAGTACTATGGCTACACCTTC. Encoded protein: CASSRRSGQYYGYTF.